These 26 T cell receptor beta chains were all obtained from the same sample, sequenced in a study of regulatory T cells in long-lasting Graves disease. Sequencing libraries for TCR beta were prepared with iRepertoire HTBI primers and Arm-PCR of CDR3 regions. TCRdb analysed the multiplex PCR reads with MiXCR anew, one entry per CDR3 protein. This sample yields some 280,000 distinct CDR3 sequences, of which 20% to 25% are seen a single time; around 50% belongs to the top ten. Time point described: persistent/refractory GD, antithyroid drugs over 5 years with positive TRAb. The TCR library was made from RNA extracted from PBMCs. The source material was peripheral blood mononuclear cells (PBMCs), sampled when the disease was refractory, from a patient treated with antithyroid drugs. The receptors derive from a female donor with Graves disease.

The rearrangement joins TRBV7-2 to TRBJ2-7, with 13 bases identical to TRBD2. Trimming took 1 base from V and 7 from J; bases not matched to a gene: 7. The CDR3 runs to 16 residues. Germline values: CDR1 SGHTA, CDR2 FQGNSA. Here the CDR3 reads CASSLGFPGLAGEQYF. CDR3 nucleotide sequence: TGTGCCAGCAGCTTAGGGTTTCCGGGACTAGCGGGGGAGCAGTACTTC.

The V gene is TRBV24-1, the J gene TRBJ2-2; unclear D gene. The CDR3 runs to 13 residues. Trimming removed 3 bases at V and 2 bases at J, with 3 bases between. Germline CDR1 is KGHDR and CDR2 is SFDVKD. Written as DNA, the CDR3 is TGTGCCACCAGTGATCGTAACACCGGGGAGCTGTTTTTT. It codes for CATSDRNTGELFF.

Ten or more counts support this clonotype. Here the CDR3 reads CASSEEGNTEAFF. The DNA of the CDR3 is TGTGCCAGCAGTGAAGAGGGGAACACTGAAGCTTTCTTT. The chain employs TRBV2 and TRBJ1-1, with no clear D. CDR1 is SNHLY, CDR2 FYNNEI, per germline. The V end lost 1 base, the J end lost 1 base, and 4 bases lay between the germline ends. The CDR3 contains 13 residues.

This clonotype appeared a few times. One junction end does not reproduce the germline sequence, and a read error may be involved. The chain employs TRBV6-2 or TRBV6-3 and TRBJ2-2; D is perhaps TRBD1 or TRBD2 (5 bases each). Germline lookup yields CDR1 MNHEY and CDR2 SVGEGT. This CDR3 has 15 residues. The CDR3 sequence: CASRYSRGHTGELFF. Written as DNA, the CDR3 is TGTGCCAGCAGATACTCGAGGGGCCACACCGGGGAGCTGTTTTTT.

The table lists this clonotype with many counts. The V and J genes are TRBV27 and TRBJ2-5, with 9 bases that match TRBD1. This CDR3 is 14 amino acids long. J gave up 2 bases and V 8 bases, and 6 bases lay outside the gene matches. Germline values: CDR1 MNHEY, CDR2 SMNVEV (reference sequence). The chain's CDR3 is CASRGGTGQETQYF. CDR3 coding DNA: TGTGCCAGCCGTGGCGGGACAGGGCAAGAGACCCAGTACTTC.

This chain connects TRBV2 to TRBJ2-1; TRBD2 matches at 10 bases. Germline lookup yields CDR1 SNHLY and CDR2 FYNNEI. J lost 4 bases, V lost 10 bases, and 7 bases had no gene match. The CDR3 consists of 14 residues. The CDR3 protein is CANRGSGGYNEQFF. CDR3 sequence (DNA): TGTGCCAACAGGGGTAGCGGGGGGTACAATGAGCAGTTCTTC.

V and J are TRBV6-2 or TRBV6-3 and TRBJ2-2, with D possibly being TRBD1 or TRBD2 (5 bases each). The CDR3 has 16 amino acids. The V end lost 4 bases, the J end lost 7 bases, and 19 bases lay between the germline ends. CDR1 and CDR2 (germline): MNHEY, SVGEGT. This CDR3 is CASSFEHLGAGGELFF. For the CDR3, the DNA is TGTGCCAGCAGTTTCGAACATCTCGGGGCTGGCGGGGAGCTGTTTTTT.

This clonotype has a count of ten or more. The chain joins TRBV7-9 to TRBJ1-1; no reliable D call. V was clipped by 1 base and J by 7 bases, with 7 bases between them. The V gene's germline CDR1 is SEHNR and CDR2 FQNEAQ (reference sequence). The CDR3 is 12 amino acids. CDR3 sequence: CASSLGKYEAFF. Written as DNA, the CDR3 is TGTGCCAGCAGCTTAGGAAAGTATGAAGCTTTCTTT.

This clonotype was seen a handful of times. The rearrangement links TRBV27 to TRBJ2-1, with TRBD2 matching over 11 bases. V dropped 10 bases and J dropped 9; count of bases not matched to a gene: 5. Per germline, CDR1 MNHEY and CDR2 SMNVEV (reference sequence). This CDR3 spans 12 amino acids. The CDR3 DNA reads TGTGCCACCGGGACTAGCGGTTCTGAGCAGTTCTTC. This sequence encodes CATGTSGSEQFF.

This clonotype was seen more than once but under ten times. This chain connects TRBV12-3 or TRBV12-4 to TRBJ2-3; a weak D match, TRBD2 (5 bases). V was shortened by 7 bases and J by 0 bases, with 14 bases between the two germline ends. The CDR3 has 15 residues. CDR3 nucleotide sequence: TGTGCCAGCACCCCAACTAGAACTAGCACAGATACGCAGTATTTT. Its protein is CASTPTRTSTDTQYF.

The chain carries TRBV3-1 and TRBJ2-5; D perhaps matches TRBD1 (6 bases). The CDR3 has 14 amino acids. Trimming took 3 bases from V and 3 from J, leaving 11 bases between them. The germline gives CDR1 LGHDT, CDR2 YNNKEL (reference sequence). The CDR3 is CASSHGTLEETQYF. CDR3 bases: TGTGCCAGCAGCCATGGGACATTGGAAGAGACCCAGTACTTC.

The chain employs TRBV9 and TRBJ2-5; D might be TRBD1 (6 bases). Germline values: CDR1 SGDLS, CDR2 YYNGEE. The CDR3 is made up of 15 amino acids. Trimming stripped 0 bases from V and 2 bases from J, with 11 bases between. CDR3 DNA sequence: TGTGCCAGCAGCGTAGCACAGGGCTGTCAAGAGACCCAGTACTTC. Its protein product is CASSVAQGCQETQYF.

This clonotype was observed a few times. V usage is TRBV10-3 and J usage is TRBJ2-7; 12 bases are a match to TRBD2. The V segment lost 0 bases and the J segment 2 bases; nucleotides outside the gene matches: 8. This CDR3 contains 18 residues. From germline, CDR1 is ENHRY and CDR2 SYGVKD. Written as DNA, the CDR3 is TGTGCCATCAGTGAGTCTACTAGCGGGAGGTCTAAGACCTACGAGCAGTACTTC. Encoded protein: CAISESTSGRSKTYEQYF.

This clonotype showed up just a few times. This sequence joins TRBV3-1 and TRBJ1-5, with D possibly TRBD1 on 5 matching bases. This CDR3 comprises 13 residues. Trimming cost V 3 bases and J 5 bases, with 8 bases left between them. Germline V lookup: CDR1 LGHDT, CDR2 YNNKEL (reference sequence). The CDR3 is CASSQGGYQPQHF. Written as DNA, the CDR3 is TGTGCCAGCAGCCAGGGGGGTTATCAGCCCCAGCATTTT.

The V gene is TRBV2, the J gene TRBJ2-6, with D tentatively TRBD2 (5 bases). The germline gives CDR1 SNHLY, CDR2 FYNNEI. The CDR3 is 16 amino acids. The V end lost 3 bases, the J end lost 8 bases, and 17 bases lay between the germline ends. The CDR3 DNA follows: TGTGCCAGCAGTGATTTCGCCCGCAGAGGGACCAACGTCCTGACTTTC. This codes for CASSDFARRGTNVLTF.

The chain recombines TRBV12-3 or TRBV12-4 with TRBJ2-3; 7 positions match TRBD2. CDR3 length equals 14 residues. V lost 5 bases and J lost 6; bases outside the gene matches: 8. The CDR3 nucleotides read TGTGCCAGCAGTCCGGAGCGGGAAAGGGATACGCAGTATTTT. Its translation is CASSPERERDTQYF.

This clonotype was recorded at least ten times. The chain uses TRBV20-1 and TRBJ2-1; D is ambiguous. CDR3 length: 14 amino acids. Germline V gives CDR1 DFQATT, CDR2 SNEGSKA (reference sequence). The V end lost 1 base, the J end lost 6 bases, and 13 bases lay between the germline ends. CDR3 loop: CSARVSAVLNEQFF. In DNA, the CDR3 is TGCAGTGCTAGAGTCAGCGCCGTACTCAATGAGCAGTTCTTC.

The rearrangement links TRBV20-1 to TRBJ2-3; possibly TRBD1 for D (6 bases). The V end lost 6 bases, the J end lost 1 base, and 17 bases lay between the germline ends. The CDR3 spans 15 residues. Per the germline V gene, CDR1 is DFQATT and CDR2 is SNEGSKA (reference sequence). CDR3 residues: CSADDRQRGTDTQYF. CDR3 sequence (DNA): TGCAGTGCCGATGACAGGCAAAGGGGCACAGATACGCAGTATTTT.

This clonotype was counted at least ten times. The chain carries TRBV5-1 and TRBJ2-6; possibly TRBD2 for D (5 bases). The CDR3 is 16 amino acids. The V gene's germline CDR1 is SGHRS and CDR2 YFSETQ. V was pared by 2 bases and J by 0 bases, with 9 bases between. For the CDR3, the DNA is TGCGCCAGCAGCTTCGGGGTAAGCTCTGGGGCCAACGTCCTGACTTTC. Protein sequence: CASSFGVSSGANVLTF.

This clonotype was counted many times. The CDR3 here is CASSLLYEQYF. CDR3 DNA sequence: TGTGCCAGCAGTCTCCTCTACGAGCAGTACTTC. The gene calls are TRBV28 and TRBJ2-7; D gene unclear. V was trimmed by 5 bases and J by 3 bases, leaving 5 bases between them. CDR3 length: 11 amino acids. Germline CDR1 and CDR2: MDHEN and SYDVKM.

This clonotype has a handful of counts. The chain joins TRBV19 to TRBJ1-5, with 7 bases lining up with TRBD1. The CDR3 is 14 amino acids. Germline lookup yields CDR1 LNHDA and CDR2 SQIVND (reference sequence). Germline trimming cut 9 bases from V and 4 bases from J; bases unmatched to any gene: 9. The DNA of the CDR3 is TGTGCCAGCTCTGAGGACAGGAGAAATCAGCCCCAGCATTTT. The encoded protein is CASSEDRRNQPQHF.

This clonotype was observed many times. CDR3 in amino acids: CASSYAREPYEQYF. CDR3 sequence (DNA): TGTGCCAGCAGTTATGCGCGGGAGCCGTACGAGCAGTACTTC. The genes are TRBV6-2 or TRBV6-3 and TRBJ2-7; the match to TRBD2 covers 7 bases. The CDR3 contains 14 residues. Germline V gives CDR1 MNHEY, CDR2 SVGEGT. J was trimmed by 4 bases and V by 3 bases; bases with no gene match: 6.

At least ten counts were recorded for this clonotype. The chain uses TRBV12-3 or TRBV12-4 and TRBJ1-5; D not certain. Trimming stripped 1 base from V and 6 bases from J, with 10 bases between. CDR3 length equals 14 residues. The CDR3 bases are TGTGCCAGCAGTTTAGGCCCCCGTGGTCAGCCCCAGCATTTT. This encodes CASSLGPRGQPQHF.

CDR3 region: CSAYFLEGTEAFF. In DNA form, the CDR3 reads TGCAGTGCTTATTTCTTGGAGGGCACTGAAGCTTTCTTT. The J gene is TRBJ1-1, the V gene TRBV20-1; no clear D gene. The CDR3 runs to 13 residues. The V end was cut by 5 bases, the J end by 4 bases, with 14 bases between. The germline gives CDR1 DFQATT, CDR2 SNEGSKA (reference sequence).

A few counts support this clonotype. The gene calls are TRBV14 and TRBJ2-2, with D perhaps given as TRBD1 or TRBD2 (5 bases each). V dropped 4 bases and J dropped 2 bases, with 11 bases sitting between them. The CDR3 is 15 residues long. CDR1 is SGHDN and CDR2 is FVKESK in the germline V gene. The CDR3 bases are TGTGCCAGCAGCCCCGGGACCCCAAACACCGGGGAGCTGTTTTTT. It translates to CASSPGTPNTGELFF.

This clonotype was seen only a few times. The chain recombines TRBV18 with TRBJ1-5, with 9 bases that match TRBD1. Germline-derived CDR1 and CDR2 are KGHSH and LQKENI. CDR3 size: 16 residues. V trimming: 3 bases; J trimming: 0 bases; junction bases outside the gene matches: 3. As DNA, the CDR3 is TGTGCCAGCTCACCCGGGACAGGGCATAGCAATCAGCCCCAGCATTTT. Translated: CASSPGTGHSNQPQHF.